Listed below are T cell receptor beta chains from one sample, sequenced in a study of shared clonotypes between healthy human individuals. Profiling relied on immunoSEQ multiplex PCR, and the TCRdb table lists in-frame clones only, not all of them. Of about a million clones in the sample, approximately 77% were seen once. Material for sequencing was memory CD4+ T cells from PBMCs. These receptors originate from a man younger than 30 in good health. Some clones in this sample may be carry-over from other donors' samples. Each CDR3 is given with its conserved first and last residue. Each record gives: V gene, clone size, D gene, CDR3 protein. D genes are given only for firm matches. Size tells how often a clone was seen (once, few, many) or the class of an expanded clone, and some rows leave it out.

>TRBV5-6|few|.
CASSSRDVDEQFF
>TRBV6-5|.|.
CASSQPGQLNTEAFF
>TRBV27|once|.
CASSLSASQVEQFF
>TRBV21-1|.|.
CASSRRGIMNTEAFF
>TRBV5-1|.|.
CASSSNPGGAGAYNEQFF
>TRBV19|.|.
CASSIRGARTDEQFF
>TRBV25-1|.|.
CASSESHGGGYGYTF
>TRBV28|.|.
CASSFQGGSNQPQHF
>TRBV6-5|.|TRBD1
CASSYSRQGAYEQYF
>TRBV9|.|.
CASSVDFTDTAQFF
>TRBV2|.|.
CASSDEEGKYQPQHF
>TRBV5-1|.|TRBD2
CASSLGLAGGTGELFF
>TRBV2|.|TRBD2
CASSESVSSGIRQFF
>TRBV5-4|.|TRBD2
CASSLAPLAGPYNEQFF